This T cell receptor beta chain was observed in a study of blood T cell repertoires in COVID-19. In the study overall: Both acute and convalescent COVID-19 samples were obtained from the United States, Italy and Spain. T cells, B-cell-depleted T cells, or PBMCs supplied cDNA or gDNA.

Methods used by the authors: Amplification of reference gene primers provided the estimated nucleated cell counts. TCRdb keeps only in-frame clones here, not all; method: immunoSEQ multiplex PCR. That table furnishes V, J and clone size, whereas the DNA furnished D and trimming. The sample contains about 65,000 clones, 70% to 90% of which appear only once. In this sample, this clone turned up a few times. The ends lost 6 bases at V and 3 bases at J; junction bases unmatched: 9. From germline, CDR1 is LNHDA and CDR2 SQIVND (reference sequence). The CDR3 runs to 17 residues. The origin of this receptor is an elderly man with acute or convalescent COVID-19. The chain combines TRBV19 with TRBJ2-2; 11 nucleotides line up with TRBD2. Sequencing input: peripheral blood. CDR3: CASSSSLAGGYTGELFF. Here the CDR3 DNA reads TGTGCCAGTAGCTCATCCCTAGCGGGGGGCTACACCGGGGAGCTGTTTTTT.